This T cell receptor (beta chain) was recorded in a study of regulatory T cells in long-lasting Graves disease. CDR3-region Arm-PCR and iRepertoire HTBI primers produced the TCR beta libraries. TCRdb passed the multiplex PCR reads through MiXCR, listing each CDR3 protein once. The table records hundreds of thousands of distinct CDR3 sequences, roughly 13% of them present only once. This CDR3 comprises 14 residues. Germline loops: CDR1 MRHNA, CDR2 SNTAGT. The V end was cut by 0 bases, the J end by 10 bases, with 13 bases between. Time point meaning: newly diagnosed GD, antithyroid drugs for less than 3 months. There was RNA extracted from PBMCs, and the TCR library was made from it. This sample was shared with a second study, whose subject was T cells in Graves' hyperthyroidism and ophthalmopathy. That publication notes: The study based diagnoses on clinical symptoms, serum thyroxine and TRAb, thyroid ultrasound and orbital computed tomography. TCR CDR3 regions were first amplified by RT-PCR with HTBI primers.

The chain employs TRBV6-4 and TRBJ2-1; D may be TRBD1 (5 bases). The sample here was peripheral blood mononuclear cells (PBMCs), taken at new diagnosis, from a patient treated with antithyroid drugs. This receptor was obtained from a young man with Graves disease. The CDR3 DNA is TGTGCCAGCAGTGACTCCGACCCCCCAGGGGAGCAGTTCTTC. Translated: CASSDSDPPGEQFF.